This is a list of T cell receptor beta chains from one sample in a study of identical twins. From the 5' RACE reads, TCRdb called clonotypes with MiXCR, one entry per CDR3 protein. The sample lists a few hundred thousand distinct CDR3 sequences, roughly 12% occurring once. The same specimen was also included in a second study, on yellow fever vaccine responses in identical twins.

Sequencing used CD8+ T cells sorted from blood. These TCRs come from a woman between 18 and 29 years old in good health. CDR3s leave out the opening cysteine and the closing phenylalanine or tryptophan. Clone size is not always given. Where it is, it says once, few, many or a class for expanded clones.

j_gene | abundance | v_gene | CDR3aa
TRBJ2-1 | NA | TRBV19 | ASTGGMEQF
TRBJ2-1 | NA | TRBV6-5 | ASSYLTSGSNNEQF
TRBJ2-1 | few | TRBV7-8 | ASSSSGDYNEQF
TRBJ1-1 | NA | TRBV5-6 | ASSLAGGITEAF
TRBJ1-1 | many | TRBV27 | ASTGGNTEAF
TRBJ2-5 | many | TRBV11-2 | ASSLPPPEGETQY
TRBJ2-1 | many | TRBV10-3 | ATTTSSGSGDEQF
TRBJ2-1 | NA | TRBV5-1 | ASRTSGEPREHF
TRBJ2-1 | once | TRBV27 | ASSPTAGGRNEQF
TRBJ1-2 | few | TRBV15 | ATSRDPGQGPGRYT
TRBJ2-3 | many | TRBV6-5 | ASSYGSGGRADTQY
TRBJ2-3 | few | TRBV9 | ASSVEGGTSGFKVDTQY
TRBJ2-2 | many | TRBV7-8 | ASSLFDGRTGELF
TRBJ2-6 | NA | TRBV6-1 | ASSGISGANVLT
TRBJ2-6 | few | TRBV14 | ASSRLDFESGANVLT
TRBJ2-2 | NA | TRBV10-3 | AISRPNVIAGELF
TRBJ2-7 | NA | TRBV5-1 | ASSVYPASAGEGYEQY
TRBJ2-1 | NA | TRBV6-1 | ASSVTWDYTKSNEQF
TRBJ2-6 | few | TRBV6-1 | ASSQGQGAFGANVLT
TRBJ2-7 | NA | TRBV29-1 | SVEEGRDYEQY
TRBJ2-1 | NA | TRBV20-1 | SARATGPSWVDEQF
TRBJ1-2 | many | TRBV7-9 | ASSSGQGIDGYT
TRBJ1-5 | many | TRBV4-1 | ASSREADSNQPQH
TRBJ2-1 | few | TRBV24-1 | ATSDAWADNEQF
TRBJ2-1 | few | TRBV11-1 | ASSLDGDRGPLYNEQF
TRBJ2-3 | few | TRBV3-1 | ASSQVTAGVTDTQY
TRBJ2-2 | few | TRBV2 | ASSEPGSGELF
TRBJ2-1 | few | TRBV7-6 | ASSLARTDEQF
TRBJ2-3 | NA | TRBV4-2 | ASSQGLAGPLGTDTQY
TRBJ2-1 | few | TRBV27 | ASRTPGTSNLNEQF
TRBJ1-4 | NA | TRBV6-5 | ASSYLGQGVIGEKLF
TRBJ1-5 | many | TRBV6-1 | ASSPQGYSNQPQH
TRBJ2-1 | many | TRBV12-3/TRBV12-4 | ASSPGTNEQF
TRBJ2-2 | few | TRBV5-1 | ASSLERGQGVPGELF
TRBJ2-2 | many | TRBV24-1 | ATSDFQRGGRSTGELF
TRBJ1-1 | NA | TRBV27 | ASSLYAGRMNTEAF
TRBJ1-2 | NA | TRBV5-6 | ASKTKGAYYGYT
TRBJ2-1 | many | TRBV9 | ASSVRTKQSYNEQF
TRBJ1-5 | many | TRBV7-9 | ASSLVGPGLQPQH
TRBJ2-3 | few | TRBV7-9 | ASSLRPAGLSGTQY
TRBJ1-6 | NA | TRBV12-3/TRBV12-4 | ASSSQGIWNSPLH
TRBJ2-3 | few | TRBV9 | ASSPEYSTDTQY
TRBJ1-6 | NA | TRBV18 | ASSPAGRPYNSPLH
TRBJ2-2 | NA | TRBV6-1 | AIEGRANTGELF
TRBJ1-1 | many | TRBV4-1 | ASSLTAGPNTEAF
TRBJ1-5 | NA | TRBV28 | ASRSLLRSNQPQH
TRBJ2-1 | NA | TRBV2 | ASSQWVGSTYNEQF
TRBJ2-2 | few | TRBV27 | ASNPRDSGTNTGELF
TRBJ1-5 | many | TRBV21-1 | ASSQGGRAQPQH
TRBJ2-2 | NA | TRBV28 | ASSLLDKPNTGELF
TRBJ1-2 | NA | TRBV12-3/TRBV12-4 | ASGPMSGPF
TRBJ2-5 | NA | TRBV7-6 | ASSLGSVAGPGETQY
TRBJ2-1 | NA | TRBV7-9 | ASTLGPTESGVNEQF
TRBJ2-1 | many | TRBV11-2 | ASSSQTGTGDNEQF
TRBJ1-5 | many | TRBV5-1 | ASSPGAGYGNQPQH
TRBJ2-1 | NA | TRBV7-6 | ASASFPWSYNEQF
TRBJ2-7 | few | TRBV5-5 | ASSWTSGRQYYEQY
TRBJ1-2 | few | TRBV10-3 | AIMSAIRGYGYT
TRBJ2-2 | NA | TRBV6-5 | ASSYLSGLVGPGELF
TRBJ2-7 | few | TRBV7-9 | ASSSDRGSVTYEQY